The source of this TCR beta chain is a study of OX40 agonist ivuxolimab in advanced cancers. CDR1 is SQVTM and CDR2 is ANQGSEA in the germline V gene. The length of the CDR3 is 11 residues. The V gene lost 6 bases and the J gene lost 10 bases, with 13 bases spanning the gap. Only in-frame clones appear in the TCRdb table, and some are missing; sequencing was by immunoSEQ multiplex PCR. Of 54,000 or so clones listed, over 75% are singletons. The source is an adult with an advanced solid tumor such as melanoma, head and neck, liver or kidney cancer. This rearrangement joins TRBV29-1 to TRBJ2-1; D gene uncertain. Sequenced material: CD4+ or CD8+ T cells sorted from blood, taken in a trial of the OX40 agonist ivuxolimab. CDR3 DNA sequence: TGCAGCGTCCGCCCCATGGGGGAGCAGTTCTTC. Protein: CSVRPMGEQFF.